The clone carrying this T cell receptor (beta chain) showed up just a few times. The sample is drawn from a study of OX40 agonist ivuxolimab in advanced cancers. Turning to the study itself: Patients were given ivuxolimab, an antibody that agonizes OX40 (CD134). Patients were treated with intravenous ivuxolimab, dosed at 0.01 to 10 mg/kg and infused every 2 weeks.

Germline trimming cut 2 bases from V and 0 bases from J; bases unmatched to any gene: 12. CDR1 is SNHLY, CDR2 FYNNEI, per germline. The CDR3 loop spans 20 amino acids. Generated by immunoSEQ multiplex PCR, the TCRdb table keeps only in-frame clones and is missing some. The sample shows tens of thousands of clones, just over 85% of them seen only once. Systemic immunosuppression or a history of autoimmune disease excluded patients. V usage is TRBV2 and J usage is TRBJ2-1, with TRBD2 matching over 11 bases. This material consisted of CD4+ or CD8+ T cells sorted from blood, taken in a trial of the OX40 agonist ivuxolimab. The source of this sequence is an adult with an advanced solid tumor such as melanoma, head and neck, liver or kidney cancer. CDR3 sequence: CASSEYPGLAGASSYNEQFF. The CDR3 DNA sequence: TGTGCCAGCAGTGAATATCCCGGACTAGCGGGCGCGAGCTCCTACAATGAGCAGTTCTTC.